A single sample gave rise to the 17 T cell receptor beta chains below, sequenced in a study of T cell responses to AZD1222 COVID-19 vaccine. Measured with immunoSEQ multiplex PCR; TCRdb has only the in-frame clones, and not every one. The sample consists of 100,000 to 140,000 clones, approximately 86% of them appearing once. The sample consisted of peripheral blood, taken on day 0 of AZD1222 vaccination. The receptors here all came from an adult in good health.

J is TRBJ2-7 and V is TRBV27; the D is unclear. There are 13 residues in the CDR3. V lost 2 bases to trimming and J lost 1 base, with 6 bases between them. Germline-derived CDR1 and CDR2 are MNHEY and SMNVEV (reference sequence). The CDR3 DNA follows: TGTGCCAGCAGTTTAACGGTTTCCTACGAGCAGTACTTC. This sequence encodes CASSLTVSYEQYF.

This clone has just a few counts. The chain couples TRBV6-5 to TRBJ1-1; D might be TRBD1 (6 bases). The CDR3 contains 14 residues. V dropped 5 bases and J dropped 1 base, with 11 bases sitting between them. Per the germline V gene, CDR1 is MNHEY and CDR2 is SVGAGI. The CDR3 loop is CASSPQGSNTEAFF. The CDR3 bases are TGTGCCAGCAGTCCTCAGGGGTCGAACACTGAAGCTTTCTTT.

This chain links TRBV6-6 with TRBJ1-6, with D perhaps TRBD1 (5 bases). CDR1 and CDR2 from the germline V gene are MNHNY and SVGAGI (reference sequence). Trimming shortened V by 1 base and J by 5 bases, and 6 bases separated the two germline ends. CDR3 length equals 14 residues. The CDR3 spells CASSYLQDNSPLHF. CDR3 nucleotide sequence: TGTGCCAGCAGTTACTTACAGGATAATTCACCCCTCCACTTT.

This sequence joins TRBV7-2 and TRBJ1-5, with 12 bases matching TRBD1. Germline V CDR1 and CDR2: SGHTA, FQGNSA. The CDR3 contains 18 residues. V lost 0 bases to trimming and J lost 5 bases; unmatched junction nucleotides: 8. CDR3 loop: CASSLATSGTGGHQPQHF. CDR3 nucleotide sequence: TGTGCCAGCAGCTTAGCAACCTCCGGGACAGGGGGCCATCAGCCCCAGCATTTT.

The chain employs TRBV3-1 (or the pseudogene TRBV3-2) and TRBJ1-2; the D gene is possibly TRBD1 (5 bases). Trimming pared 0 bases from V and 8 bases from J, leaving 16 bases between. This CDR3 is built from 15 residues. CDR1 LGHDT and CDR2 YNNKEL come from the germline V gene (reference sequence). CDR3 bases: TGTGCCAGCAGCCAAGATTTTCGGGGGGTGGACGGCTACACCTTC. Translation: CASSQDFRGVDGYTF.

This CDR3 reads CAWSHEAYGYTF. The CDR3 bases are TGTGCCTGGAGTCACGAGGCCTATGGCTACACCTTC. The chain combines TRBV30 with TRBJ1-2; D is unclear. Germline CDR1 and CDR2: GTSNPN and SVGIG (reference sequence). CDR3 size: 12 residues. Between the trimmed V and J ends, which lost 2 bases and 4 bases, there was a span of 8 bases. The full variable domain, with the rest looked up from reference TRBV30 and TRBJ1-2, is SQTIHQWPATLVQPVGSPLSLECTVEGTSNPNLYWYRQAAGRGLQLLFYSVGIGQISSEVPQNLSASRPQDRQFILSSKKLLLSDSGFYLCAWSHEAYGYTFGSGTRLTVV.

This clone was seen a handful of times. This chain connects TRBV2 to TRBJ1-5; tentatively, D is TRBD1 (5 bases). V gave up 5 bases and J gave up 3 bases, with 14 bases separating them. Germline V gene data show CDR1 as SNHLY and CDR2 as FYNNEI. The CDR3 is 15 amino acids. CDR3 nucleotides: TGTGCCAGCAGTTGGCCGGGAGGGGCCAATCAGCCCCAGCATTTT. Translation: CASSWPGGANQPQHF.

The rearrangement joins TRBV20-1 to TRBJ1-6; no clear D gene. Trimming stripped 5 bases from V and 8 bases from J, with 4 bases between. Germline V gene sequence: CDR1 DFQATT, CDR2 SNEGSKA (reference sequence). This CDR3 is 10 amino acids long. In DNA, the CDR3 is TGCAGTGCTCCCGATTCACCCCTCCACTTT. Amino acid sequence: CSAPDSPLHF.

The CDR3 protein is CASGTDTQYF. As DNA, the CDR3 is TGTGCCAGCGGCACAGATACGCAGTATTTT. This chain connects TRBV7-9 to TRBJ2-3; D unclear. The germline V and J ends were trimmed by 8 bases and 1 base, with 1 base remaining between them. Germline V gene lookup returns CDR1 SEHNR and CDR2 FQNEAQ (reference sequence). The CDR3 length is 10 residues.

This sequence joins TRBV29-1 and TRBJ2-1, with D unclear. Trimming removed 5 bases from V and 3 bases from J, with 11 bases in between. The CDR3 consists of 13 residues. In germline, CDR1 is SQVTM, CDR2 ANQGSEA. CDR3 residues: CSVPKTSYNEQFF. The CDR3 DNA sequence: TGCAGCGTTCCTAAGACCAGCTACAATGAGCAGTTCTTC.

The chain combines TRBV9 with TRBJ1-1; D unresolved. The CDR3 loop spans 15 amino acids. CDR1 and CDR2 from the germline V gene are SGDLS and YYNGEE. The ends were cut back, 0 bases at V and 0 bases at J, with 9 bases in the middle. CDR3 sequence reads: CASSVVHRLNTEAFF. The CDR3 DNA follows: TGTGCCAGCAGCGTAGTGCACAGATTGAACACTGAAGCTTTCTTT.

This chain uses TRBV19 with TRBJ2-3; 14 bases fit TRBD2. This CDR3 spans 16 amino acids. Germline V CDR1 and CDR2: LNHDA, SQIVND (reference sequence). V trimming: 10 bases; J trimming: 1 base; junction bases outside the gene matches: 7. CDR3 coding DNA: TGTGCCACCGGGACTAGCGGGAGAAGAGGCACAGATACGCAGTATTTT. Encoded protein: CATGTSGRRGTDTQYF.

The chain carries TRBV19 and TRBJ2-3, with 9 bases aligning to TRBD1. J was trimmed by 1 base and V by 5 bases; bases with no gene match: 10. The CDR3 is 17 residues long. CDR1 is LNHDA and CDR2 is SQIVND in the germline V gene (reference sequence). The CDR3 nucleotides read TGTGCCAGTAGTCCCCGGCCGGGACAGGGACGCACAGATACGCAGTATTTT. Amino acid sequence: CASSPRPGQGRTDTQYF.

The CDR3 DNA follows: TGTGCCAGCAGTGAAGCGGGCGGACTAGCCAAAAACATTCAGTACTTC. This translates into CASSEAGGLAKNIQYF. The chain uses TRBV6-1 and TRBJ2-4; weak D call: TRBD2 (5 bases). Trimming took 0 bases from V and 0 from J, leaving 9 bases between them. CDR3 length: 16 amino acids. Germline-derived CDR1 and CDR2 are MNHNS and SASEGT.

The V call is TRBV30, the J call TRBJ2-5; 9 positions match TRBD1. The V gene end was trimmed by 3 bases and the J gene end by 1 base; junction bases not matched to a gene: 3. The CDR3 covers 14 residues. The V gene's germline CDR1 is GTSNPN and CDR2 SVGIG (reference sequence). This chain's CDR3 is CAWRGTGSQETQYF. DNA for the CDR3: TGTGCCTGGAGAGGGACAGGGAGCCAAGAGACCCAGTACTTC.

The chain links TRBV7-9 to TRBJ2-1; D not resolved. CDR1 is SEHNR, CDR2 FQNEAQ, per germline (reference sequence). The CDR3 runs to 16 residues. Trimming cost V 5 bases and J 3 bases, with 17 bases left between them. In nucleotides, the CDR3 is TGTGCCAGCAGCCCCTCGACCGACTCCATCTACAATGAGCAGTTCTTC. It translates to CASSPSTDSIYNEQFF.

The table lists this clone with a few counts. This chain connects TRBV6-1 to TRBJ1-6; D gene unclear. Trimming cost V 3 bases and J 10 bases, with 13 bases left between them. Germline loops: CDR1 MNHNS, CDR2 SASEGT. This CDR3 spans 14 amino acids. The CDR3 protein is CASSDGREHSPLHF. DNA of the CDR3: TGTGCCAGCAGTGATGGTAGGGAGCACTCACCCCTCCACTTT.